A single sample is the source of the 32 T cell receptor beta chains below, sequenced in a study of metastatic and nonmetastatic thyroid tumors. The entire patient cohort was treatment-naive prior to thyroid surgery. Using MiXCR, TCRdb re-called clones from the PCR reads. The sample includes some 46,000 clones, 24% of them seen just once. Sequenced sample: blood. These receptors were taken from a male donor with papillary thyroid cancer or a benign thyroid nodule (not recorded which). Some clones in this sample may be carry-over from other donors' samples.

This chain uses TRBV19 with TRBJ2-2; a weak D match, TRBD1 (6 bases). The CDR3 totals 15 residues. The V end was cut by 4 bases, the J end by 0 bases, with 9 bases between. The germline V gene has CDR1 LNHDA and CDR2 SQIVND (reference sequence). CDR3: CASSRQGSNTGELFF. Here the CDR3 DNA reads TGTGCCAGTAGTAGGCAGGGGTCGAACACCGGGGAGCTGTTTTTT. Full variable domain (rest looked up from reference TRBV19 and TRBJ2-2): DGGITQSPKYLFRKEGQNVTLSCEQNLNHDAMYWYRQDPGQGLRLIYYSQIVNDFQKGDIAEGYSVSREKKESFPLTVTSAQKNPTAFYLCASSRQGSNTGELFFGEGSRLTVL.

The rearrangement links TRBV6-1 to TRBJ2-1; 10 bases match TRBD2. V lost 7 bases, J lost 6 bases, and 9 bases stayed unmatched. The germline CDR1 and CDR2 sequences are MNHNS and SASEGT. The CDR3 runs 15 residues. The CDR3 protein is CASTLGSGRANEQFF. The CDR3 bases are TGTGCCAGCACCCTAGGAAGCGGGAGGGCCAATGAGCAGTTCTTC.

Worth noting for this clone: The sample carries other DNA sequences with the same CDR3. The chain uses TRBV4-2 and TRBJ2-3, with D possibly being TRBD1 (6 bases). The ends were cut back, 6 bases at V and 2 bases at J, with 21 bases in the middle. This CDR3 contains 17 residues. Germline values: CDR1 LGHNA, CDR2 YNFKEQ. The CDR3 reads CASSDRAKQGHTDTQYF. CDR3 nucleotides: TGTGCCAGCAGTGATCGTGCGAAGCAGGGGCACACAGATACGCAGTATTTT.

There are a few counts of this clone. One base away lies a much larger clone, so this may be a sequencing read error. V is TRBV18 and J is TRBJ1-5; 7 bases are a match to TRBD1. The CDR3 consists of 14 residues. CDR1 KGHSH and CDR2 LQKENI come from the germline V gene. This CDR3 reads CVSPPGQSNQPQHF. CDR3 in DNA: TGTGTCAGCCCACCGGGACAGAGCAATCAGCCCCAGCATTTT.

A word on this clone: Distinct nucleotide sequences in the sample also encode this CDR3. The rearrangement uses TRBV27 and TRBJ2-7, with D hard to call. Germline CDR1 MNHEY, CDR2 SMNVEV (reference sequence). This CDR3 is built from 13 residues. Trimming removed 4 bases from V and 0 bases from J, with 7 bases in between. CDR3 sequence (DNA): TGTGCCAGCAGTTCGGTGGACTCCTACGAGCAGTACTTC. This sequence encodes CASSSVDSYEQYF.

In its sample, this clone was seen once. The genes are TRBV5-1 and TRBJ1-1; 7 nucleotides line up with TRBD1. This CDR3 region has 12 residues. Germline V lookup: CDR1 SGHRS, CDR2 YFSETQ. The V gene end was trimmed by 5 bases and the J gene end by 5 bases; junction bases not matched to a gene: 3. The CDR3, as DNA: TGCGCCAGCAGAACAGGGGATACTGAAGCTTTCTTT. It translates to CASRTGDTEAFF. Full variable domain (rest looked up from reference TRBV5-1 and TRBJ1-1): KAGVTQTPRYLIKTRGQQVTLSCSPISGHRSVSWYQQTPGQGLQFLFEYFSETQRNKGNFPGRFSGRQFSNSRSEMNVSTLELGDSALYLCASRTGDTEAFFGQGTRLTVV.

This clone was observed at least ten times. The chain carries TRBV4-2 and TRBJ2-1, with D tentatively TRBD1 (5 bases). The CDR3 is 17 residues long. Germline assignment: CDR1 LGHNA and CDR2 YNFKEQ. Trimming cost V 4 bases and J 4 bases, with 20 bases left between them. CDR3 sequence: CASSPEGATLFYNEQFF. The CDR3 DNA sequence: TGTGCCAGCAGCCCGGAAGGGGCCACTCTTTTTTACAATGAGCAGTTCTTC.

The rearrangement links TRBV28 to TRBJ1-1; D not resolved. Trimming stripped 6 bases from V and 4 bases from J, with 6 bases between. Germline lookup yields CDR1 MDHEN and CDR2 SYDVKM. The CDR3 totals 11 residues. This chain's CDR3 is CASSWVTEAFF. CDR3 coding DNA: TGTGCCAGCAGCTGGGTCACTGAAGCTTTCTTT.

The genes are TRBV6-6 and TRBJ2-4, with TRBD2 as a possible D gene (6 bases). CDR1 MNHNY and CDR2 SVGAGI come from the germline V gene (reference sequence). The CDR3 is made up of 13 amino acids. V shed 7 bases and J shed 13 bases, with 20 bases lying between them. CDR3 in amino acids: CASTMAGRGLQYF. The DNA of the CDR3 is TGTGCCAGCACCATGGCGGGCCGGGGGTTGCAGTACTTC.

This clone has a handful of counts. V gene TRBV6-5 combines with J gene TRBJ1-2; D is unresolved. The V end lost 7 bases, the J end lost 0 bases, and 18 bases lay between the germline ends. Germline assignment: CDR1 MNHEY and CDR2 SVGAGI. CDR3 length: 16 residues. The CDR3 spells CASTQLGGGANYGYTF. The CDR3 DNA sequence: TGTGCCAGCACCCAACTTGGTGGAGGAGCTAACTATGGCTACACCTTC.

There are a few counts of this clone. The rearrangement joins TRBV28 to TRBJ1-5, with D possibly being TRBD1 (6 bases). The V gene lost 3 bases and the J gene lost 3 bases, with 12 bases spanning the gap. The CDR3 length is 15 residues. In germline, CDR1 is MDHEN, CDR2 SYDVKM. The CDR3 reads CASSFQGTYNQPQHF. The CDR3 bases are TGTGCCAGCAGTTTCCAGGGGACATACAATCAGCCCCAGCATTTT.

The rearrangement links TRBV9 to TRBJ2-7; 7 nucleotides match TRBD1. CDR1 is SGDLS, CDR2 YYNGEE, per germline. The V segment lost 4 bases and the J segment 0 bases; nucleotides outside the gene matches: 16. The CDR3 totals 18 residues. The DNA of the CDR3 is TGTGCCAGCAGCCCCCGCATGACCGGCCGGGACAGCTCCTACGAGCAGTACTTC. Encoded protein: CASSPRMTGRDSSYEQYF.

In this sample, this clone turned up many times. The chain has TRBV11-2 and TRBJ1-1, with 7 bases that match TRBD1. V lost 1 base to trimming and J lost 14 bases; unmatched junction nucleotides: 4. CDR3 size: 11 residues. The germline CDR1 and CDR2 sequences are SGHAT and FQNNGV. The DNA for the CDR3 is TGTGCCAGCAGCTTAGGGGGGACAGTCTTCTTT. Its protein product is CASSLGGTVFF.

Ten or more counts support this clone. V usage is TRBV29-1 and J usage is TRBJ2-3; D remains unclear. This CDR3 is 15 amino acids long. V gave up 6 bases and J gave up 0 bases, with 16 bases separating them. The germline V gene encodes CDR1 SQVTM and CDR2 ANQGSEA. CDR3 nucleotides: TGCAGCGTCCCAGGATCCCAAGTGAGCACAGATACGCAGTATTTT. Its translation is CSVPGSQVSTDTQYF.

The genes are TRBV30 and TRBJ1-3; a possible D gene is TRBD1 (5 bases). Germline CDR1 GTSNPN, CDR2 SVGIG (reference sequence). The CDR3 extends over 12 amino acids. Trimming pared 2 bases from V and 4 bases from J, leaving 6 bases between. The CDR3 coding sequence is TGTGCCTGGAGTAACAGGGGAAACACCATATATTTT. Its translation is CAWSNRGNTIYF. The variable domain in full, with the rest retrieved from reference TRBV30 and TRBJ1-3, is SQTIHQWPATLVQPVGSPLSLECTVEGTSNPNLYWYRQAAGRGLQLLFYSVGIGQISSEVPQNLSASRPQDRQFILSSKKLLLSDSGFYLCAWSNRGNTIYFGEGSWLTVV.

This clone was seen at least ten times. As DNA, the CDR3 is TGCGCCAGCAGCCAACTAGCGGGGCGACAAGAGACCCAGTACTTC. This sequence encodes CASSQLAGRQETQYF. V and J are TRBV4-1 and TRBJ2-5; 9 nucleotides match TRBD2. This CDR3 has 15 residues. The germline V gene encodes CDR1 MGHRA and CDR2 YSYEKL. V shed 2 bases and J 2 bases; nucleotides not matched to a gene: 3.

This clone is labeled as medium-sized. The chain links TRBV27 to TRBJ2-7; TRBD1 might be the D (5 bases). Germline V gene sequence: CDR1 MNHEY, CDR2 SMNVEV (reference sequence). V shed 0 bases and J shed 2 bases, with 5 bases lying between them. There are 13 residues in the CDR3. The CDR3 coding sequence is TGTGCCAGCAGTTTATCAGGGGCCTACGAGCAGTACTTC. The encoded protein is CASSLSGAYEQYF.

This clone was seen many times. The chain has TRBV7-6 and TRBJ2-3; D is unclear. Between the trimmed V and J ends, which lost 0 bases and 3 bases, there was a span of 7 bases. The germline V gene encodes CDR1 SGHVS and CDR2 FNYEAQ. CDR3 length: 14 amino acids. In nucleotides, the CDR3 is TGTGCCAGCAGCTTAGCCCTAACTACAGATACGCAGTATTTT. It specifies CASSLALTTDTQYF.

The chain has TRBV3-1 and TRBJ2-3; no definite D call. This CDR3 is 16 amino acids long. From germline, CDR1 is LGHDT and CDR2 YNNKEL (reference sequence). Trimming stripped 0 bases from V and 0 bases from J, with 10 bases between. The CDR3 loop reads CASSQEASSSTDTQYF. The CDR3 bases are TGTGCCAGCAGCCAAGAAGCGTCTAGTAGCACAGATACGCAGTATTTT.

The genes are TRBV11-2 and TRBJ2-7, with 9 nucleotides matching TRBD1. J was trimmed by 4 bases and V by 4 bases; bases with no gene match: 8. Per germline, CDR1 SGHAT and CDR2 FQNNGV. This CDR3 region has 15 residues. This CDR3 is CASSYVGQGTYEQYF. Written as DNA, the CDR3 is TGTGCCAGCAGCTACGTGGGACAGGGAACGTACGAGCAGTACTTC.

The V gene is TRBV6-5, the J gene TRBJ2-7, with a tentative D call TRBD1 (6 bases). The CDR3 sequence is 16 residues long. V lost 0 bases, J lost 1 base, and 13 bases lay in between. Germline assignment: CDR1 MNHEY and CDR2 SVGAGI. The CDR3 DNA follows: TGTGCCAGCAGTTACTCGGTGGGGGCAGGTTCCTACGAGCAGTACTTC. Translated, it gives CASSYSVGAGSYEQYF.

This clone was picked up many times. V gene TRBV19 combines with J gene TRBJ2-4; 7 bases agree with TRBD2. This CDR3 is 14 amino acids long. Germline loops: CDR1 LNHDA, CDR2 SQIVND (reference sequence). V gave up 11 bases and J gave up 2 bases; unmatched junction bases: 9. Here the CDR3 reads CAVEMGGTKNIQYF. As DNA, the CDR3 is TGTGCCGTCGAGATGGGGGGGACCAAAAACATTCAGTACTTC.

The chain uses TRBV24-1 and TRBJ1-4; D unclear. Between the trimmed V and J ends, which lost 11 bases and 3 bases, there was a span of 9 bases. The CDR3 is 12 residues long. Germline assignment: CDR1 KGHDR and CDR2 SFDVKD. Written as DNA, the CDR3 is TGTGCCATCGGTTCGGCTAATGAAAAACTGTTTTTT. Translating gives CAIGSANEKLFF.

V and J are TRBV5-1 and TRBJ1-6, with D possibly TRBD1 on 6 matching bases. V dropped 4 bases and J dropped 7 bases, with 24 bases sitting between them. Germline CDR1 is SGHRS and CDR2 is YFSETQ. This CDR3 contains 18 residues. Here the CDR3 DNA reads TGCGCCAGCAGCGTCCGGGACACCGGACGCAATTTCAATTCACCCCTCCACTTT. It is translated as CASSVRDTGRNFNSPLHF.

By sample share, this clone is medium-sized. V is TRBV30 and J is TRBJ2-7; TRBD2 might be the D (5 bases). The V and J ends lost 2 bases and 1 base respectively, with 21 bases between them. Germline V gene sequence: CDR1 GTSNPN, CDR2 SVGIG (reference sequence). CDR3 length: 17 amino acids. As DNA, the CDR3 is TGTGCCTGGAGTCGGCTAGCACCGAATACTATTTCCTACGAGCAGTACTTC. Protein sequence: CAWSRLAPNTISYEQYF. The complete variable domain, with remaining parts taken from reference TRBV30 and TRBJ2-7, reads SQTIHQWPATLVQPVGSPLSLECTVEGTSNPNLYWYRQAAGRGLQLLFYSVGIGQISSEVPQNLSASRPQDRQFILSSKKLLLSDSGFYLCAWSRLAPNTISYEQYFGPGTRLTVT.

The chain uses TRBV9 and TRBJ1-3, with a weak D call TRBD1 (6 bases). CDR1 SGDLS and CDR2 YYNGEE come from the germline V gene. The CDR3 consists of 17 residues. Trimming took 2 bases from V and 3 from J, leaving 18 bases between them. The CDR3 nucleotides read TGTGCCAGCAGCGTCAGAGCTGGGGGCAGGGATGGAAACACCATATATTTT. It translates to CASSVRAGGRDGNTIYF.

The table lists this clone with many counts. The chain joins TRBV28 to TRBJ1-1, with D uncertain. The CDR3 consists of 13 residues. Per the germline V gene, CDR1 is MDHEN and CDR2 is SYDVKM. The V end was cut by 3 bases, the J end by 5 bases, with 10 bases between. The CDR3 region is CASSLGGKTEAFF. CDR3 coding DNA: TGTGCCAGCAGTTTGGGCGGGAAAACTGAAGCTTTCTTT.

This clone was recorded a few times. The chain joins TRBV5-5 to TRBJ2-7; D is possibly TRBD2 (5 bases). V dropped 2 bases and J dropped 6 bases, with 9 bases sitting between them. Germline V CDR1 and CDR2: SGHKS, YYEKEE (reference sequence). The CDR3 sequence is 12 residues long. The CDR3 protein is CASSFRGFEQYF. CDR3 nucleotides: TGTGCCAGCAGCTTCCGGGGTTTCGAGCAGTACTTC.

This clone was observed many times. The CDR3 DNA is TGTGCCACCAGCAGAGTGGCTCTAGCGGGAGTAGATGAGCAGTTCTTC. Protein sequence: CATSRVALAGVDEQFF. The J gene is TRBJ2-1, the V gene TRBV15; 10 bases match TRBD2. There are 16 residues in the CDR3. J lost 8 bases, V lost 1 base, and 8 bases had no gene match. The germline gives CDR1 LNHNV, CDR2 YYDKDF (reference sequence).

The chain has TRBV3-1 and TRBJ1-3; D is unresolved. The V gene lost 2 bases and the J gene lost 0 bases, with 5 bases spanning the gap. CDR3 length: 14 residues. Germline-derived CDR1 and CDR2 are LGHDT and YNNKEL (reference sequence). The CDR3 DNA reads TGTGCCAGCAGCCAATGGGGCTCTGGAAACACCATATATTTT. Translation gives CASSQWGSGNTIYF.

V and J are TRBV4-1 and TRBJ2-7, with D possibly being TRBD2 (7 bases). With 0 bases removed from V and 5 bases from J, the gap between germline ends came to 14 bases. Germline values: CDR1 MGHRA, CDR2 YSYEKL. The CDR3 runs 15 residues. The CDR3 sequence is CASSQDMRGRNEQYV. CDR3 in DNA: TGCGCCAGCAGCCAAGATATGCGGGGGCGGAACGAGCAGTACGTC.

V gene TRBV2 combines with J gene TRBJ1-5; no firm D call. V lost 7 bases to trimming and J lost 4 bases, with 11 bases between them. This CDR3 is 13 amino acids long. Germline CDR1 is SNHLY and CDR2 is FYNNEI. In DNA, the CDR3 is TGTGCCAGCAATACGGGAGGAAATCAGCCCCAGCATTTT. Protein: CASNTGGNQPQHF. Full variable domain (rest looked up from reference TRBV2 and TRBJ1-5): EPEVTQTPSHQVTQMGQEVILRCVPISNHLYFYWYRQILGQKVEFLVSFYNNEISEKSEIFDDQFSVERPDGSNFTLKIRSTKLEDSAMYFCASNTGGNQPQHFGDGTRLSIL.